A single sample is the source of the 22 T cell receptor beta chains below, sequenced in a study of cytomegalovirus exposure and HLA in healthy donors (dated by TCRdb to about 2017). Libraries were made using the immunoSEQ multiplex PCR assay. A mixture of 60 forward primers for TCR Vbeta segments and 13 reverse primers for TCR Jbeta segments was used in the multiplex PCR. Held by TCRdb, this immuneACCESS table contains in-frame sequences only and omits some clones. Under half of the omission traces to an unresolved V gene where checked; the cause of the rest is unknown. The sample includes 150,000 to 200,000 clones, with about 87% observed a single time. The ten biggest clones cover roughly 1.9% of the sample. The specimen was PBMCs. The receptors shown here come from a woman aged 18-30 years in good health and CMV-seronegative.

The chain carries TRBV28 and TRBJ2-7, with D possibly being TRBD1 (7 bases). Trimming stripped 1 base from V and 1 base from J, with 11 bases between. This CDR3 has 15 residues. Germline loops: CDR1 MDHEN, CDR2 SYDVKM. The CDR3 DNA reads TGTGCCAGCAGTTTATTGGCAGGGGGGTCCTACGAGCAGTACTTC. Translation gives CASSLLAGGSYEQYF.

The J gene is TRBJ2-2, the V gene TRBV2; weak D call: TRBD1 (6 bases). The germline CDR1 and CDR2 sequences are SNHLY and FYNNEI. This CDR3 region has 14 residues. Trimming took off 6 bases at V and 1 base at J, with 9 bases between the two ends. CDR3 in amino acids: CASRLGQNTGELFF. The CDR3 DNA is TGTGCCAGCAGATTGGGACAGAACACCGGGGAGCTGTTTTTT.

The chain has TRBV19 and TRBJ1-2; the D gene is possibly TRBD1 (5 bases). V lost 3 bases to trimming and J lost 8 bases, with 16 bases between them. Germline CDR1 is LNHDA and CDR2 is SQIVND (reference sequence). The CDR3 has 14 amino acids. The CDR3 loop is CASSIGRGPSGYTF. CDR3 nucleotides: TGTGCCAGTAGTATCGGTAGGGGCCCCAGCGGCTACACCTTC.

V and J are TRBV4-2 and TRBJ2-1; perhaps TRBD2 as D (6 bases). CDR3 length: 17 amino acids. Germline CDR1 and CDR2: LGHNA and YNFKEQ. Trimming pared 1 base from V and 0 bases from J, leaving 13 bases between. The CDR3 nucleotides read TGTGCCAGCAGCCAAGGACTCGGGGGAGACTCCTACAATGAGCAGTTCTTC. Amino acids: CASSQGLGGDSYNEQFF.

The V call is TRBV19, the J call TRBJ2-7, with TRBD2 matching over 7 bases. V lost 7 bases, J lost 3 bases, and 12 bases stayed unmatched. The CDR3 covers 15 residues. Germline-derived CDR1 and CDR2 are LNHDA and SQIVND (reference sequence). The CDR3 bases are TGTGCCAGTACCCCCACTAGCGACAGCTTCTACGAGCAGTACTTC. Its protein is CASTPTSDSFYEQYF.

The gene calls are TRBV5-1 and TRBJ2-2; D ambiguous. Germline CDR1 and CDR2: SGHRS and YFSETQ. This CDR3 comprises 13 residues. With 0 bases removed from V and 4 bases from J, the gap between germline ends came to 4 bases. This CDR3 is CASSLASTGELFF. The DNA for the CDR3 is TGCGCCAGCAGCTTGGCCAGCACCGGGGAGCTGTTTTTT.

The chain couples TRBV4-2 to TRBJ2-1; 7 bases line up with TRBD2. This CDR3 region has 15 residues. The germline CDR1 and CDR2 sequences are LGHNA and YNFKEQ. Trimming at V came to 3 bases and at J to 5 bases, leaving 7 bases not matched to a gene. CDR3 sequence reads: CASSHTAGADNEQFF. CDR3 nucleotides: TGTGCCAGCAGCCACACGGCGGGAGCTGACAATGAGCAGTTCTTC.

CDR3 sequence (DNA): TGTGCCAGCAGCTCGACAGGGGTAGAGACCCAGTACTTC. Translation gives CASSSTGVETQYF. V usage is TRBV5-6 and J usage is TRBJ2-5; 8 bases agree with TRBD1. This CDR3 is built from 13 residues. CDR1 and CDR2 (germline): SGHDT, YYEEEE. V gave up 3 bases and J gave up 4 bases; unmatched junction bases: 2. The full variable domain, completed using reference TRBV5-6 and TRBJ2-5, is DAGVTQSPTHLIKTRGQQVTLRCSPKSGHDTVSWYQQALGQGPQFIFQYYEEEERQRGNFPDRFSGHQFPNYSSELNVNALLLGDSALYLCASSSTGVETQYFGPGTRLLVL.

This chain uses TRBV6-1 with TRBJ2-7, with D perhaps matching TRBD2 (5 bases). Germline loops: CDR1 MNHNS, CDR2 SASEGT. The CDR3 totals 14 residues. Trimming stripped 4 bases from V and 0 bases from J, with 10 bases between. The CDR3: CASSGGGSSYEQYF. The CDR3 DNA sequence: TGTGCCAGCAGTGGAGGAGGCAGCTCCTACGAGCAGTACTTC.

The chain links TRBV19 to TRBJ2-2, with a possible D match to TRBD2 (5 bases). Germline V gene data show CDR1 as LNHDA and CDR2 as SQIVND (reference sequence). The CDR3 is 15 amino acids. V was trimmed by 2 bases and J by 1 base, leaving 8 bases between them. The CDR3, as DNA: TGTGCCAGTAGTATATTAAGCGGGAACACCGGGGAGCTGTTTTTT. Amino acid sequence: CASSILSGNTGELFF. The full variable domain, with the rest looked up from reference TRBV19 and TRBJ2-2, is DGGITQSPKYLFRKEGQNVTLSCEQNLNHDAMYWYRQDPGQGLRLIYYSQIVNDFQKGDIAEGYSVSREKKESFPLTVTSAQKNPTAFYLCASSILSGNTGELFFGEGSRLTVL.

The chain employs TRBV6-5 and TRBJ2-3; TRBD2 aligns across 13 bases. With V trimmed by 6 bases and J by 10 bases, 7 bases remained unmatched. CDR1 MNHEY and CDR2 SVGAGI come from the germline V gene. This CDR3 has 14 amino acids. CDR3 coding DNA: TGTGCCAGCAGCCGGGGGACTAGCGGGAAGTCGCAGTATTTT. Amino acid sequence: CASSRGTSGKSQYF.

The CDR3 DNA reads as TGTGCCTGGGGGGACAGGAGTTCCTACGAGCAGTACTTC. Translating it yields CAWGDRSSYEQYF. The chain carries TRBV30 and TRBJ2-7; 8 bases are a match to TRBD1. Per germline, CDR1 GTSNPN and CDR2 SVGIG (reference sequence). CDR3 size: 13 residues. V shed 5 bases, J shed 1 base, and the junction held 4 bases outside the gene matches.

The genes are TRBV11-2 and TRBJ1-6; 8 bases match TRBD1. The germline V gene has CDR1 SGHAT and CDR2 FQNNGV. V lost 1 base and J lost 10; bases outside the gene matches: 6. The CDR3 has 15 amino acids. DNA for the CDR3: TGTGCCAGCAGCTTAGCGGAAGCAGGGGGCTCACCCCTCCACTTT. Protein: CASSLAEAGGSPLHF.

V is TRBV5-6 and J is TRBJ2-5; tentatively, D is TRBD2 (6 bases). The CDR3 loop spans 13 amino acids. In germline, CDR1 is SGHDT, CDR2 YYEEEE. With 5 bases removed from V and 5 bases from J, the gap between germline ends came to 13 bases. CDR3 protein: CASSWGDRETQYF. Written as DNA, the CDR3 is TGTGCCAGCAGTTGGGGGGATAGGGAGACCCAGTACTTC.

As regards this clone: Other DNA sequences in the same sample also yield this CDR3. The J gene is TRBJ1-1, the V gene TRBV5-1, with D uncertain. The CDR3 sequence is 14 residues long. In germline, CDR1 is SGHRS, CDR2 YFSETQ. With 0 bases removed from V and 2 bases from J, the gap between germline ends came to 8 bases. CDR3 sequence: CASSLGTGNTEAFF. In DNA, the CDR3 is TGCGCCAGCAGCTTGGGGACTGGAAACACTGAAGCTTTCTTT.

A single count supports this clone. The CDR3 coding sequence is TGTGCCAGCAGCTCTCGCGGGACTAACTATGGCTACACCTTC. Translated: CASSSRGTNYGYTF. The V gene is TRBV11-3, the J gene TRBJ1-2; no reliable D call. The CDR3 has 14 residues. Germline V gene sequence: CDR1 SGHNT, CDR2 YENEEA. The ends were cut back, 4 bases at V and 0 bases at J, with 9 bases in the middle.

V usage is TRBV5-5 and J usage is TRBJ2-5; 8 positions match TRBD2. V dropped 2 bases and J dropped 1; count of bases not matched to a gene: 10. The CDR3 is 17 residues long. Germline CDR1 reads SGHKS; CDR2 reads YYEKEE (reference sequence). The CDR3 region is CASSFSGAGGAQETQYF. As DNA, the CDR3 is TGTGCCAGCAGCTTCAGCGGGGCCGGGGGGGCCCAAGAGACCCAGTACTTC.

CDR3 sequence: CASSPPSGSGYNEQFF. The CDR3, as DNA: TGTGCCAGCTCACCACCTAGCGGGAGCGGCTACAATGAGCAGTTCTTC. The rearrangement uses TRBV18 and TRBJ2-1; TRBD2 matches 9 bases. CDR3 length: 16 amino acids. Germline CDR1 KGHSH, CDR2 LQKENI. Trimming removed 0 bases from V and 3 bases from J; junction bases left unmatched: 3. Full variable domain (rest looked up from reference TRBV18 and TRBJ2-1): NAGVMQNPRHLVRRRGQEARLRCSPMKGHSHVYWYRQLPEEGLKFMVYLQKENIIDESGMPKERFSAEFPKEGPSILRIQQVVRGDSAAYFCASSPPSGSGYNEQFFGPGTRLTVL.

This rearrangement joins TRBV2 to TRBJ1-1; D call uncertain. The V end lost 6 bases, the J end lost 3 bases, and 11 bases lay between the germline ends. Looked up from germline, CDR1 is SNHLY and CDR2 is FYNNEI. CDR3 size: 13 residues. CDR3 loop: CASRWWQDTEAFF. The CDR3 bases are TGTGCCAGCAGGTGGTGGCAGGACACTGAAGCTTTCTTT. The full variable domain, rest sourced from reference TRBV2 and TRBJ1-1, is EPEVTQTPSHQVTQMGQEVILRCVPISNHLYFYWYRQILGQKVEFLVSFYNNEISEKSEIFDDQFSVERPDGSNFTLKIRSTKLEDSAMYFCASRWWQDTEAFFGQGTRLTVV.

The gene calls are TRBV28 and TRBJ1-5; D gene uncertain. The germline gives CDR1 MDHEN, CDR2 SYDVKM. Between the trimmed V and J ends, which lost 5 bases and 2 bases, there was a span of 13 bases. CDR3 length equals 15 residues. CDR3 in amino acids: CASSTEGRGNQPQHF. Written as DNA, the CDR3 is TGTGCCAGCAGTACGGAGGGAAGAGGCAATCAGCCCCAGCATTTT.

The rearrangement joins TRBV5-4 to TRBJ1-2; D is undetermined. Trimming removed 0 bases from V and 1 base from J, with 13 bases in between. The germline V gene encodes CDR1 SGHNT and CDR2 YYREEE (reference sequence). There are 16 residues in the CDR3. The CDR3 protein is CASSLGGGLFNYGYTF. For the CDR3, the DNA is TGTGCCAGCAGCTTGGGAGGAGGACTGTTTAACTATGGCTACACCTTC.

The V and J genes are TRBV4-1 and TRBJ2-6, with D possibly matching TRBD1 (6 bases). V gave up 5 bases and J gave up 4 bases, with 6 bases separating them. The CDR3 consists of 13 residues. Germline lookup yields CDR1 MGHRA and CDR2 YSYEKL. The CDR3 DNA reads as TGCGCCAGCAGCGGGGGCGGGGCCAACGTCCTGACTTTC. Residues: CASSGGGANVLTF.